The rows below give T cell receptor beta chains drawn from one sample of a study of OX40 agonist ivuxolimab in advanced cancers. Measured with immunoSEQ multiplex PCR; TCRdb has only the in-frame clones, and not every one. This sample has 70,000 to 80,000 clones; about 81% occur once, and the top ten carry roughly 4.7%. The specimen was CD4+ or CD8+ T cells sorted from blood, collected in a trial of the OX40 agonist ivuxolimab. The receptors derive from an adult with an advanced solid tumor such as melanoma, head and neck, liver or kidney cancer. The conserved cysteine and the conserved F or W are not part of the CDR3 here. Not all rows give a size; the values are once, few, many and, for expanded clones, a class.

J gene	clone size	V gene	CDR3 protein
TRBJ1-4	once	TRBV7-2	ASTRGVGEKLF
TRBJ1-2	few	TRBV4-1	ASSQDVGTGGGYT
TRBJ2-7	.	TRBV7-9	ASGPRGPYEQY
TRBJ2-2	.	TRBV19	ASSIIGTSNTGELF
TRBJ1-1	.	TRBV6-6	ASSYGTGMTEAF
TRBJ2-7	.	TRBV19	ASSIGQRGATYEQY
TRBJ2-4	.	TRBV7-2	ASSGRGRIQY
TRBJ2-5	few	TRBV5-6	ASSLVAGGRETQY
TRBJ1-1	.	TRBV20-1	SAVQGNEAF
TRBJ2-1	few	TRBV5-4	ASSWGQGNEQF
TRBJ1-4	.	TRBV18	ASRQGNEKLF
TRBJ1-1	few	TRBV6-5	ASSLGQTREAF
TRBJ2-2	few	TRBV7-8	ASSLAGPGELF
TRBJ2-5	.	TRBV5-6	ASSLSAGRKTQY
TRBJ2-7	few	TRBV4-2	ASSQALRGFDEQY
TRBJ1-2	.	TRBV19	ASSATGANYGYT
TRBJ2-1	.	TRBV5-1	ASSPGTIYNEQF
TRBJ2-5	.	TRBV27	ASSPTLSQAIQETQY
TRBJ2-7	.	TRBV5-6	ASSSRSSGRVQY
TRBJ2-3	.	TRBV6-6	ASGGSLYADTQY
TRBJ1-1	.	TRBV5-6	ASSLGTGATLNTEAF
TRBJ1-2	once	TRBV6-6	ASSYEKGSYGYT
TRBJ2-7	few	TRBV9	ASSVDSSIDEQY
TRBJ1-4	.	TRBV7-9	ASSLDTGSNEKLF
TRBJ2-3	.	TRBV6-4	ASSAETDPTDTQY
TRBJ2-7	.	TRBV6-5	ASSHSDRGYEQY
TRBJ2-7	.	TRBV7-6	ASSATGGYEQY
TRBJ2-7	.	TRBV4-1	ASSQARTAYEQY
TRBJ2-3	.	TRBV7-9	ASTRDSRTDTQY
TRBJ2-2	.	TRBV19	ASKEGGATVTGELF
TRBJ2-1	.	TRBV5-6	ASSLGLLGLQF
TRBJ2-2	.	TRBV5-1	ASSLVGILGAV
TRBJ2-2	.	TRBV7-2	ASSKRPGGELF
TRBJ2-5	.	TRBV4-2	ASSYKETQY
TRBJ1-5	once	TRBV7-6	ASSFSAQINQPQH
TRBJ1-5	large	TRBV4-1	ASSQDWDSNQPQH
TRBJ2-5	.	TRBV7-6	ASSARETQY
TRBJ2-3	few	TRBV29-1	SVEGTSGINTDTQY
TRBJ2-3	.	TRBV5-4	ASRETDYTDTQY
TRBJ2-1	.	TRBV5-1	ASSRDSGSYNEQF
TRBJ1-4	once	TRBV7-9	ASSVGQSKEKLF
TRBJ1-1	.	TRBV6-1	ASSLPGVTEAF
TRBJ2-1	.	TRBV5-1	ASSVTSGGVNEQF
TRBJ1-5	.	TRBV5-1	ASTPSGGRNQPQH
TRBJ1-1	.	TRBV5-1	ASSSSALANTEAF
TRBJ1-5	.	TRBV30	AWGVGQPQH
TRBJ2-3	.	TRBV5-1	ASSSPSGRSTDTQY
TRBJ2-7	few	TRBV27	ATRDRVREQY
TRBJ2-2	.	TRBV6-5	ASSQGTGELF
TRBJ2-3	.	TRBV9	ATSSGGTDTQY
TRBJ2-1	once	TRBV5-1	ASSLSSGGYNEQF